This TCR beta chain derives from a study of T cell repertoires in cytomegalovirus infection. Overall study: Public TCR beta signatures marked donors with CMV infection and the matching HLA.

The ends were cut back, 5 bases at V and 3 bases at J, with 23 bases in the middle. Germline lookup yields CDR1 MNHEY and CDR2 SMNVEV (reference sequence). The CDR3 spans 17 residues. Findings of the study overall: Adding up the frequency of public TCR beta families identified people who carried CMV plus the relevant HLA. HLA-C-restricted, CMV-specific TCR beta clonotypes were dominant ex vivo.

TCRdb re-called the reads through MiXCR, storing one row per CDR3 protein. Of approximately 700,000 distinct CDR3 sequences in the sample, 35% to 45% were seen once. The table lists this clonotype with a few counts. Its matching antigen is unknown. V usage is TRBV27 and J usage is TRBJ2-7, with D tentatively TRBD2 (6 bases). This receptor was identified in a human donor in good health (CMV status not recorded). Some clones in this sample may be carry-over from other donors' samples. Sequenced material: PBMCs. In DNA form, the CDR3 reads TGTGCCAGCAGTCCCCAAATGACATCAACTAGCAACTACGAGCAGTACTTC. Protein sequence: CASSPQMTSTSNYEQYF.